There are a few counts of the clone carrying this T cell receptor (beta chain). The sample belongs to a study of long-term antiretroviral therapy in people with HIV. immunoSEQ v3.0 was run at survey level. Profiled with immunoSEQ multiplex PCR; TCRdb holds only in-frame clones, not every one. Of more than 35,000 clones listed, roughly 80% are singletons. CDR1 LGHNA and CDR2 YSLEER come from the germline V gene. V dropped 0 bases and J dropped 3; count of bases not matched to a gene: 3. The CDR3 is made up of 15 amino acids. The chain links TRBV4-3 to TRBJ2-7; 9 nucleotides align to TRBD2. Here the sequenced sample was unsorted PBMCs, taken 1.5 years after starting antiretroviral therapy. This TCR was recovered from a man younger than 35 with HIV. The CDR3 is CASSQDLAGNYEQYF. CDR3 coding DNA: TGCGCCAGCAGCCAAGATCTAGCGGGGAACTACGAGCAGTACTTC.